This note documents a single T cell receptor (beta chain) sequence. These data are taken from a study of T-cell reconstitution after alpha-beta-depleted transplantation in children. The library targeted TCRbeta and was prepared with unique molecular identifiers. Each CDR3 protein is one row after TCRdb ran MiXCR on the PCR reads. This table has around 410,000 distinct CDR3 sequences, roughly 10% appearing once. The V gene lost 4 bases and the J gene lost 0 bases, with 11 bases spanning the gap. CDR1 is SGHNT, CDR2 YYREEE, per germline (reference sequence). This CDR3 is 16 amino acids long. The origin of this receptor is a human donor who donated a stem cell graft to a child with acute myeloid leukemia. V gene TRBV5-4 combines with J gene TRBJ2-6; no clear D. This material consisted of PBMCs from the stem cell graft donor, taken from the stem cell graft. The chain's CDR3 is CASSPQLLSGANVLTF. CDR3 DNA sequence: TGTGCCAGCAGCCCACAGTTGCTCTCTGGGGCCAACGTCCTGACTTTC.